This paragraph covers one T cell receptor (beta chain) sequence. Its antigen is undetermined. These data belong to a study of monozygotic twins with inflammatory bowel disease. Study observations and caveats: With others, IBD patients shared fewer clonotypes than healthy twins did, especially with disease activity. Diversity of TCRbeta measured by inverse Simpson was lower in IBD patients than in healthy co-twins.

Amplification of TCRalpha and TCRbeta cDNA involved two nested PCRs that ran for roughly 16 and 10 cycles. One entry per CDR3 protein, without DNA, is what TCRdb gives after re-calling the 5' RACE reads. With some 200,000 distinct CDR3 sequences in the sample, the ten largest clones hold approximately 1.6%. CDR1 is MNHNY, CDR2 SVGAGI, per germline (reference sequence). The CDR3 extends over 14 amino acids. The rearrangement uses TRBV6-6 and TRBJ2-1; the D call of TRBD2 rests on TCRdb alone, since no DNA is present to check it. Sequencing was performed on blood. The origin of this receptor is a human donor with ulcerative colitis or Crohn's disease, or a healthy co-twin of an affected twin (not recorded which). The CDR3: CASSYSTTAGEQFF.